Sequencing of this T cell receptor (beta chain) was carried out in a study of blood T cell repertoires in COVID-19. Study details: Sites in the United States, Italy and Spain provided acute and convalescent COVID-19 samples. T cells, B-cell-depleted T cells, or PBMCs provided the cDNA or gDNA that served as material.

In the original processing: How many nucleated cells were present was estimated from reference gene primer amplification. Profiling relied on immunoSEQ multiplex PCR, and the TCRdb table lists in-frame clones only, not all of them. The D gene and trimming were derived from the DNA, and the V and J assignments and clone size from that table. The sample includes about 130,000 clones, roughly 84% of them seen just once. Germline V gives CDR1 LNHDA, CDR2 SQIVND (reference sequence). The CDR3 contains 15 residues. V shed 5 bases and J 2 bases; nucleotides not matched to a gene: 8. The rearrangement uses TRBV19 and TRBJ2-7; TRBD2 aligns across 8 bases. This TCR derives from a woman aged 25-40 years who had recovered from COVID-19. Source material: peripheral blood. The CDR3: CASSSRAGVTYEQYF. CDR3 DNA: TGTGCCAGTAGTTCACGAGCGGGGGTAACCTACGAGCAGTACTTC. Variable domain in full (rest from reference TRBV19 and TRBJ2-7): DGGITQSPKYLFRKEGQNVTLSCEQNLNHDAMYWYRQDPGQGLRLIYYSQIVNDFQKGDIAEGYSVSREKKESFPLTVTSAQKNPTAFYLCASSSRAGVTYEQYFGPGTRLTVT.